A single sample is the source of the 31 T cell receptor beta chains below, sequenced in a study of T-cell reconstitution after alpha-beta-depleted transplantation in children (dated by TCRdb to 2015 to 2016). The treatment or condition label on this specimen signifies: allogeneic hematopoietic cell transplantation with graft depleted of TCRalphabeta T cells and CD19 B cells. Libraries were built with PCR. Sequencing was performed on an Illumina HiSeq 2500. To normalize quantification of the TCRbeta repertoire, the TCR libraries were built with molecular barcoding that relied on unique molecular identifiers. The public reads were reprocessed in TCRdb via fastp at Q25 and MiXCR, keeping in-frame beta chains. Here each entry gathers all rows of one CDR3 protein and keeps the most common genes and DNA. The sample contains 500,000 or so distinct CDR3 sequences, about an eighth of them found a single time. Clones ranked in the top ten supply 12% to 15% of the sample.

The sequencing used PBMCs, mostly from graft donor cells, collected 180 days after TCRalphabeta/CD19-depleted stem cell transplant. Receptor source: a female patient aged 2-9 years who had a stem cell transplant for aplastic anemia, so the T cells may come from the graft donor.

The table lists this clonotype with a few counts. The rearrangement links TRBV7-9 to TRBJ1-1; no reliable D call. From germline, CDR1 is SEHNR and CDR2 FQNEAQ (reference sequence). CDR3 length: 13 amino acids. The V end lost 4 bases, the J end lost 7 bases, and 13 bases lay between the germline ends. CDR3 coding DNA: TGTGCCAGCAGCTCCTCGGGCAGGTTTGAAGCTTTCTTT. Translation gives CASSSSGRFEAFF.

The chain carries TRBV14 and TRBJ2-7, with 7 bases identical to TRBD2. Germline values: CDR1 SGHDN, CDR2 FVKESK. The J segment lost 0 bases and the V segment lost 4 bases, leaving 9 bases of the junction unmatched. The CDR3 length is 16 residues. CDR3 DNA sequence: TGTGCCAGCAGCCGGGGGGGACTACCGAGCTCCTACGAGCAGTACTTC. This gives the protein CASSRGGLPSSYEQYF. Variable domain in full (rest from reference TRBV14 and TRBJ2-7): EAGVTQFPSHSVIEKGQTVTLRCDPISGHDNLYWYRRVMGKEIKFLLHFVKESKQDESGMPNNRFLAERTGGTYSTLKVQPAELEDSGVYFCASSRGGLPSSYEQYFGPGTRLTVT.

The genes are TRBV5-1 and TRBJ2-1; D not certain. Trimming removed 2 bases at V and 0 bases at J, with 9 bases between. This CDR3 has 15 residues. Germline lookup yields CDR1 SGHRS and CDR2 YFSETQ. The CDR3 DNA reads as TGCGCCAGCAGCTTTCAGGCCAGCTCCTACAATGAGCAGTTCTTC. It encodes CASSFQASSYNEQFF.

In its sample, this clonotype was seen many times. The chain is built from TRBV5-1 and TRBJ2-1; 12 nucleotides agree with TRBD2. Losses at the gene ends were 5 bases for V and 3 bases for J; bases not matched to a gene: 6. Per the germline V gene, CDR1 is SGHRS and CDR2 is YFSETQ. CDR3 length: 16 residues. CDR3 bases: TGCGCCAGCAGTTGGACTAGCGGGGCCATCTACAATGAGCAGTTCTTC. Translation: CASSWTSGAIYNEQFF.

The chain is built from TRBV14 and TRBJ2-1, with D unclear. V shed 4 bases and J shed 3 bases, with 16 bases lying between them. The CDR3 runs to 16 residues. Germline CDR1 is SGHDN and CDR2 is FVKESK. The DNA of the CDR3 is TGTGCCAGCAGCCCCCTTCCCCTTGGGTTCTACAATGAGCAGTTCTTC. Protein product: CASSPLPLGFYNEQFF. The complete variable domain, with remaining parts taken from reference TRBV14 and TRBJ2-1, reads EAGVTQFPSHSVIEKGQTVTLRCDPISGHDNLYWYRRVMGKEIKFLLHFVKESKQDESGMPNNRFLAERTGGTYSTLKVQPAELEDSGVYFCASSPLPLGFYNEQFFGPGTRLTVL.

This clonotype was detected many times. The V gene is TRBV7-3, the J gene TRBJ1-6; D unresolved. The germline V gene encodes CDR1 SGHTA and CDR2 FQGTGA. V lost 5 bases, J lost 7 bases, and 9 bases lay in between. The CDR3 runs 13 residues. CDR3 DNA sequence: TGTGCCAGCAGCCCTACTCCCAATTCACCCCTCCACTTT. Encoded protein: CASSPTPNSPLHF. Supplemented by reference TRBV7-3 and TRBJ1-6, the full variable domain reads GAGVSQTPSNKVTEKGKYVELRCDPISGHTALYWYRQSLGQGPEFLIYFQGTGAADDSGLPNDRFFAVRPEGSVSTLKIQRTERGDSAVYLCASSPTPNSPLHFGNGTRLTVT.

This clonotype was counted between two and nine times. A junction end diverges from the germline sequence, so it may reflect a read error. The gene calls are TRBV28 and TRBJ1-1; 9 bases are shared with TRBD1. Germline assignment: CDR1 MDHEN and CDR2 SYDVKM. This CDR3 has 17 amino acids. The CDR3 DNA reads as TGTGCCAGCGGTTTACCGCGAGGGGGACAGGGGAACACTGAAGCTTTCTTT. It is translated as CASGLPRGGQGNTEAFF.

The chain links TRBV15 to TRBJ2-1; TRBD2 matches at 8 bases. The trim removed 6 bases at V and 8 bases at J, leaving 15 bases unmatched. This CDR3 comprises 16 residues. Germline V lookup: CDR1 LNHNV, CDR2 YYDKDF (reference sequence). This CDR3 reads CATRAHGLAGKDEQFF. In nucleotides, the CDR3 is TGTGCCACCAGAGCACATGGGCTAGCGGGCAAGGATGAGCAGTTCTTC.

CDR3 region: CASTSLAQNTGELFF. As DNA, the CDR3 is TGTGCCTCCACATCACTAGCGCAAAACACCGGGGAGCTGTTTTTT. This chain uses TRBV27 with TRBJ2-2; 7 bases line up with TRBD2. Trimming took 11 bases from V and 2 from J; bases not matched to a gene: 11. Per germline, CDR1 MNHEY and CDR2 SMNVEV (reference sequence). There are 15 residues in the CDR3.

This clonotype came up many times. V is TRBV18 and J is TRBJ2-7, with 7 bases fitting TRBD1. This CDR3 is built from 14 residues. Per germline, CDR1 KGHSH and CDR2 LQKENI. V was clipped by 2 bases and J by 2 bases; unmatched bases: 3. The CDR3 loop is CASSPATGTYEQYF. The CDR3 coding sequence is TGTGCCAGCTCACCAGCGACAGGGACCTACGAGCAGTACTTC.

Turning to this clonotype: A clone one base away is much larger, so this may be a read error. DNA of the CDR3: TGTGCCATCAGTGAGCCAAAGGACATTCAGTACTTC. It specifies CAISEPKDIQYF. V and J are TRBV10-3 and TRBJ2-4; no definite D call. The CDR3 has 12 amino acids. Germline assignment: CDR1 ENHRY and CDR2 SYGVKD. V lost 2 bases, J lost 8 bases, and 7 bases lay in between.

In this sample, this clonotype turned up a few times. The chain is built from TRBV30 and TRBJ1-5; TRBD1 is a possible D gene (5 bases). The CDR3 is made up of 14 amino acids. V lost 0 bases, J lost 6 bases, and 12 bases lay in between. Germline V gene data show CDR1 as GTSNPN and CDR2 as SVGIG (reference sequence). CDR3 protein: CAWSVGQGSQPQHF. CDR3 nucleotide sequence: TGTGCCTGGAGTGTGGGGCAGGGTAGTCAGCCCCAGCATTTT.

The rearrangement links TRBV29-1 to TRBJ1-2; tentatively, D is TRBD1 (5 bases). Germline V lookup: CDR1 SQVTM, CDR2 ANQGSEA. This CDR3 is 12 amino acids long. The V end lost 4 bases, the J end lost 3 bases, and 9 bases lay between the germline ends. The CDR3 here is CSVAGPHYGYTF. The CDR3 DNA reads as TGCAGCGTTGCAGGGCCCCACTATGGCTACACCTTC.

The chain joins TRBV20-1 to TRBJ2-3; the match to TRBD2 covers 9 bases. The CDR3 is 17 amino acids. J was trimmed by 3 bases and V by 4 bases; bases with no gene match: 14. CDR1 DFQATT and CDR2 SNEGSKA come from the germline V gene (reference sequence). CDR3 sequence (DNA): TGCAGTGCTATCTCGGCGGGAGGGCCGGGGGGGACAGATACGCAGTATTTT. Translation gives CSAISAGGPGGTDTQYF.

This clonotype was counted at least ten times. CDR3 protein: CASSLGIYNEQFF. CDR3 bases: TGCGCCAGCAGCCTGGGGATCTACAATGAGCAGTTCTTC. The rearrangement uses TRBV5-1 and TRBJ2-1; D not certain. Germline lookup yields CDR1 SGHRS and CDR2 YFSETQ. The V gene lost 4 bases and the J gene lost 3 bases, with 8 bases spanning the gap. The length of the CDR3 is 13 residues.

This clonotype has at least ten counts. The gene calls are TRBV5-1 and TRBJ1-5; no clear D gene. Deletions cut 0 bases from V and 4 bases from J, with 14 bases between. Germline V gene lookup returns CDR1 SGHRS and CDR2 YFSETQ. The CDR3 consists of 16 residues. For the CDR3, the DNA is TGCGCCAGCAGCTTGGTCCCAGGCAGCCTGAATCAGCCCCAGCATTTT. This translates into CASSLVPGSLNQPQHF.

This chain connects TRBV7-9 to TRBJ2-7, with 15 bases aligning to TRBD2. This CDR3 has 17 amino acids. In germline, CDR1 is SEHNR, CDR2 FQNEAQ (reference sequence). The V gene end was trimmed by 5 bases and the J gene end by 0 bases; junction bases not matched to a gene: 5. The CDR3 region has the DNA TGTGCCAGCAGCCGAGGGACTAGCGGGAGGAGCTCCTACGAGCAGTACTTC. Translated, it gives CASSRGTSGRSSYEQYF. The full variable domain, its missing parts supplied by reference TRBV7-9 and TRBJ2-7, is DTGVSQNPRHKITKRGQNVTFRCDPISEHNRLYWYRQTLGQGPEFLTYFQNEAQLEKSRLLSDRFSAERPKGSFSTLEIQRTEQGDSAMYLCASSRGTSGRSSYEQYFGPGTRLTVT.

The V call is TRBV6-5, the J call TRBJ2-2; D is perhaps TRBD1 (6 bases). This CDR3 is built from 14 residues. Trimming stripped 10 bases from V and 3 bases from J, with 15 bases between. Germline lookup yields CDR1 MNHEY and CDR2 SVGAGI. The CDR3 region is CATREQGYTGELFF. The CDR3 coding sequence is TGTGCCACCCGAGAACAGGGATACACCGGGGAGCTGTTTTTT.

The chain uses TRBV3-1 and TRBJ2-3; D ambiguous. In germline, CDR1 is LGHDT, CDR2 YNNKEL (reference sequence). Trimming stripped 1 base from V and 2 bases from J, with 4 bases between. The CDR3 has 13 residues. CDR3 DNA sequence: TGTGCCAGCAGCCAAGGAACCACAGATACGCAGTATTTT. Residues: CASSQGTTDTQYF.

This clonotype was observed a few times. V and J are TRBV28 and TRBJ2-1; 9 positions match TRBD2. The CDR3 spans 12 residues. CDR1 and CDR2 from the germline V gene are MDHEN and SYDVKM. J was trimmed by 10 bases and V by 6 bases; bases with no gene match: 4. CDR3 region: CASRGLADEQFF. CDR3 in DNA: TGTGCCAGCAGGGGACTAGCAGACGAGCAGTTCTTC.

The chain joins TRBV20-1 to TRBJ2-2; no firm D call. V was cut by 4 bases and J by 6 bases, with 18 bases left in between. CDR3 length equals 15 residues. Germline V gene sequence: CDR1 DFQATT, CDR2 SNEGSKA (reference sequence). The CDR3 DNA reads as TGCAGTGCTAAAATTCTAGGGAAGTCCGCCGGGGAGCTGTTTTTT. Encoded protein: CSAKILGKSAGELFF.

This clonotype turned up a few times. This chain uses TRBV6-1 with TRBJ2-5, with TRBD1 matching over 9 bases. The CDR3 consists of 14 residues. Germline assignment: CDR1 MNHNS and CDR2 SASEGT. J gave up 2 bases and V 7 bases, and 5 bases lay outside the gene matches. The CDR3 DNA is TGTGCCAGCAACCCGACAGGGGGACAAGAGACCCAGTACTTC. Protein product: CASNPTGGQETQYF.

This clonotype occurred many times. The CDR3 protein is CASRGTSANEQFF. The DNA for the CDR3 is TGTGCCAGCAGGGGAACTAGCGCCAATGAGCAGTTCTTC. The V and J genes are TRBV12-3 or TRBV12-4 and TRBJ2-1; 7 bases align to TRBD2. Losses at the gene ends were 6 bases for V and 6 bases for J; bases not matched to a gene: 5. The CDR3 covers 13 residues.

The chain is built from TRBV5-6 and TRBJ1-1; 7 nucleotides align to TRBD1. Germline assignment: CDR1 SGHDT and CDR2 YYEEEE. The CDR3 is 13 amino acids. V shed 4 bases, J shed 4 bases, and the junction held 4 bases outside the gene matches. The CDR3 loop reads CASSQDRITEAFF. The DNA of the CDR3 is TGTGCCAGCAGCCAGGACAGGATCACTGAAGCTTTCTTT.

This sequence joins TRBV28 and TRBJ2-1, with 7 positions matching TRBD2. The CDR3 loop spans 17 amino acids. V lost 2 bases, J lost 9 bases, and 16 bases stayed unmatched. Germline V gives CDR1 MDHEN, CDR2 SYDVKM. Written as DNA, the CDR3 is TGTGCCAGCAGTTTACACCCCAGCGGGGCTGGCTTCGCTGAGCAGTTCTTC. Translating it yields CASSLHPSGAGFAEQFF. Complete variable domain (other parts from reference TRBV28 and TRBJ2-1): DVKVTQSSRYLVKRTGEKVFLECVQDMDHENMFWYRQDPGLGLRLIYFSYDVKMKEKGDIPEGYSVSREKKERFSLILESASTNQTSMYLCASSLHPSGAGFAEQFFGPGTRLTVL.

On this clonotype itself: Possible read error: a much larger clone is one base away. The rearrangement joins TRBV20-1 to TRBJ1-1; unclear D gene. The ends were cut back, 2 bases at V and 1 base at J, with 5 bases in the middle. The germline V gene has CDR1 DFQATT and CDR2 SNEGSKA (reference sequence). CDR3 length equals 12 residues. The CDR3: CSARHKNTEAFF. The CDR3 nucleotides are TGCAGTGCTAGACACAAGAACACTGAAGCTTTCTTT.

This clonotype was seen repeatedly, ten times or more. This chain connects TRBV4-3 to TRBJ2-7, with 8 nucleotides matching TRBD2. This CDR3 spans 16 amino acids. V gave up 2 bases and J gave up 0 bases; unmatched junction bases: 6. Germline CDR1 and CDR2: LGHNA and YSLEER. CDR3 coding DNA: TGCGCCAGCAGCCAAACAATAGCGGGACGCTCCTACGAGCAGTACTTC. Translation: CASSQTIAGRSYEQYF.

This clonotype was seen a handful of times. CDR3 nucleotide sequence: TGTGCCAGCAGTTTAGTACAGGGGGGTTCCTACGAGCAGTACTTC. Translated, it gives CASSLVQGGSYEQYF. This sequence joins TRBV27 and TRBJ2-7; 8 bases are a match to TRBD1. V shed 2 bases and J 1 base; nucleotides not matched to a gene: 4. CDR1 is MNHEY, CDR2 SMNVEV, per germline (reference sequence). The CDR3 consists of 15 residues.

The chain's CDR3 is CASSLGQTRYGYTF. The CDR3 DNA follows: TGTGCCAGCAGTTTAGGACAAACACGATATGGCTACACCTTC. This rearrangement joins TRBV12-3 or TRBV12-4 to TRBJ1-2; unclear D gene. This CDR3 has 14 residues. V dropped 1 base and J dropped 5 bases, with 11 bases sitting between them.

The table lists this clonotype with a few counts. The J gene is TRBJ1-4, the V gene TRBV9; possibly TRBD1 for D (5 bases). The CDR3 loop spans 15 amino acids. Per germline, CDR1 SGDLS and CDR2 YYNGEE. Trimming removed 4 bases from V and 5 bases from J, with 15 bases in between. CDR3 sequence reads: CASSPGGSRNEKLFF. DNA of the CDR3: TGTGCCAGCAGCCCCGGGGGGAGCAGAAATGAAAAACTGTTTTTT.

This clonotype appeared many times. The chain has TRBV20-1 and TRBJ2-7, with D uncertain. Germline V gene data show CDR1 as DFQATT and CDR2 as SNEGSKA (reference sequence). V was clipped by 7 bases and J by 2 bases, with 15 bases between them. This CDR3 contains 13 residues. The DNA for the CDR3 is TGCAGTGTAGAAGTCCCAAGCACCTACGAGCAGTACTTC. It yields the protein CSVEVPSTYEQYF.